This T cell receptor (beta chain) derives from a study of vaccination effects on CD4 cells after COVID-19. For the study at large: Participants were vaccinated with two doses of either the BNT162b2 or mRNA-1273 vaccine.

Findings and limits, study-wide: Marked clonal contraction of infection- and vaccine-induced clones was seen late after vaccination. Vaccine-induced clones in healthy vaccinees cross-reacted with common cold coronaviruses in only 1 of 255 cases.

CD4+ T cells specific for antigen were expanded with viral peptide pools by the ViraFEST assay before sequencing. The culture ran for around nine days before CD4+ T cells were isolated. The vaccine recipients had no prior SARS-CoV-2 infection, with negative nucleocapsid antibodies. TCRdb's copy holds only in-frame clones and misses some; the assay was immunoSEQ multiplex PCR. The profile shows around 25,000 clones, 72% of them singletons. V gave up 2 bases and J gave up 0 bases, with 19 bases separating them. The CDR3 loop spans 18 amino acids. Germline V gene sequence: CDR1 SEHNR, CDR2 FQNEAQ (reference sequence). For this clone: No antigen is known for it.

This specimen was CD4+ T cells from PBMCs cultured with SARS-CoV-2 spike peptides, taken before COVID-19 vaccination. The TCR comes from a human donor who received a COVID-19 vaccine. This chain uses TRBV7-9 with TRBJ1-1; D not certain. DNA of the CDR3: TGTGCCAGCAGCTTAAGGGCCAAGGGAAGATCGATGAACACTGAAGCTTTCTTT. This translates into CASSLRAKGRSMNTEAFF.